The entry below describes one TCR beta chain. This record comes from a study of blood T cell repertoires in COVID-19. Study as a whole: From T cells, B-cell-depleted T cells, or PBMCs came the material, which was cDNA or gDNA.

The V gene lost 6 bases and the J gene lost 5 bases, with 13 bases spanning the gap. The CDR3 consists of 13 residues. Looked up from germline, CDR1 is SNHLY and CDR2 is FYNNEI. Here immunoSEQ multiplex PCR was the method, and the copy in TCRdb shows in-frame clones only, minus some. The repertoire has a few hundred thousand clones, approximately 84% of them found once; the top ten carry about 0.93%. The sequencing sample was made of PBMCs or T cells enriched from blood (not recorded which). The clonotype was recovered from a woman aged 25 to 39 who had recovered from COVID-19. The chain links TRBV2 to TRBJ1-1; D not resolved. The DNA for the CDR3 is TGTGCCAGCAGCCGCCCGGCGGGGACTGAAGCTTTCTTT. It translates to CASSRPAGTEAFF.